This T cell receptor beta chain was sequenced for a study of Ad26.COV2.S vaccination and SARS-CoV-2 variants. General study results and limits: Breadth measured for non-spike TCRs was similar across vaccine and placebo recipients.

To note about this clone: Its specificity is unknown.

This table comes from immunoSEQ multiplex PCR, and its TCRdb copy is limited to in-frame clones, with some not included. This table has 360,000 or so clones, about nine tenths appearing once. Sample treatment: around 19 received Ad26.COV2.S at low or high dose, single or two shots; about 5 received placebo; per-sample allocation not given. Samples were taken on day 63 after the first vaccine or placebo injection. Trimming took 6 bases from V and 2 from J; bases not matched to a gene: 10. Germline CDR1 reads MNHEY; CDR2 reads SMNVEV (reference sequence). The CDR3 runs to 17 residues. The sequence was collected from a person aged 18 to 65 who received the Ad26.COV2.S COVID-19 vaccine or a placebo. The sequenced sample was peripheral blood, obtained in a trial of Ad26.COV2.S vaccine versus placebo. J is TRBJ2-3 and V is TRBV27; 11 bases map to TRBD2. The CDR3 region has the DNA TGTGCCAGCAGGCTCTTAGCGGGAGGGTCCGTCACAGATACGCAGTATTTT. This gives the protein CASRLLAGGSVTDTQYF.